This passage covers 16 T cell receptor beta chains from one sample sequenced in a study of blood T cell repertoires in COVID-19 (dated by TCRdb to the early 2020s). Receptor amplification or capture employed the immunoSEQ multiplex PCR assay. TCRdb re-hosts the immuneACCESS table, in-frame sequences only. Its copies lack some clones; in the studies checked, an unresolved V gene accounts for under half of them, and the cause for the rest is not known. The sample data list roughly 150,000 clones, and roughly 84% of these were observed just once. The top ten clones comprise roughly 5% of the sample. Sequencing was carried out using PBMCs or T cells enriched from blood (not recorded which). These receptors all come from a man in his sixties or seventies who had been exposed to COVID-19.

The chain uses TRBV2 and TRBJ2-2, with D tentatively TRBD2 (6 bases). The germline V and J ends were trimmed by 4 bases and 0 bases, with 15 bases remaining between them. The germline CDR1 and CDR2 sequences are SNHLY and FYNNEI. There are 17 residues in the CDR3. The CDR3 protein is CASSVRDPRANTGELFF. The CDR3 DNA sequence: TGTGCCAGCAGTGTGCGGGACCCCCGCGCGAACACCGGGGAGCTGTTTTTT. Drawing the rest from reference TRBV2 and TRBJ2-2, the complete variable domain is EPEVTQTPSHQVTQMGQEVILRCVPISNHLYFYWYRQILGQKVEFLVSFYNNEISEKSEIFDDQFSVERPDGSNFTLKIRSTKLEDSAMYFCASSVRDPRANTGELFFGEGSRLTVL.

This clone was found once. V is TRBV5-1 and J is TRBJ1-2; D is unresolved. V was clipped by 3 bases and J by 1 base, with 10 bases between them. The CDR3 extends over 14 amino acids. Germline CDR1 SGHRS, CDR2 YFSETQ. CDR3 sequence reads: CASSSSTDNYGYTF. CDR3 nucleotide sequence: TGCGCCAGCAGCTCCTCGACTGATAACTATGGCTACACCTTC.

This chain connects TRBV6-2 or TRBV6-3 to TRBJ2-2; 9 nucleotides line up with TRBD1. This CDR3 has 16 residues. Trimming removed 4 bases from V and 2 bases from J; junction bases left unmatched: 5. Looked up from germline, CDR1 is MNHEY and CDR2 is SVGEGT. The CDR3 bases are TGTGCCAGCAGTTTAGGACAGGGGACCAACACCGGGGAGCTGTTTTTT. This encodes CASSLGQGTNTGELFF.

CDR3 sequence (DNA): TGCGCCAGCAGCCCGTCCGGGACAGGGGGTAAAAAAGCTTTCTTT. Translated, it gives CASSPSGTGGKKAFF. J is TRBJ1-1 and V is TRBV5-1; the match to TRBD1 covers 11 bases. V lost 4 bases, J lost 9 bases, and 11 bases stayed unmatched. Germline CDR1 is SGHRS and CDR2 is YFSETQ. CDR3 size: 15 residues. The variable domain in full, with the rest retrieved from reference TRBV5-1 and TRBJ1-1, is KAGVTQTPRYLIKTRGQQVTLSCSPISGHRSVSWYQQTPGQGLQFLFEYFSETQRNKGNFPGRFSGRQFSNSRSEMNVSTLELGDSALYLCASSPSGTGGKKAFFGQGTRLTVV.

This sequence joins TRBV21-1 and TRBJ2-4; the table gives TRBD2 as D, unverified against the DNA. TRBV21-1 is shown as a pseudogene. CDR3 length: 17 amino acids. CDR3 DNA sequence: TGTGCCAGCAGCAAAAACGGGGGGAGAATAGCCAAAAACATTCAGTACTTC. This translates into CASSKNGGRIAKNIQYF.

The chain carries TRBV7-2 and TRBJ1-4; 7 bases agree with TRBD1. V was clipped by 1 base and J by 4 bases; unmatched bases: 3. The CDR3 is 15 amino acids. CDR1 and CDR2 from the germline V gene are SGHTA and FQGNSA. The CDR3 sequence is CASSLGRGFNEKLFF. The CDR3 DNA is TGTGCCAGCAGCTTAGGCAGGGGGTTTAATGAAAAACTGTTTTTT. Variable domain in full (rest from reference TRBV7-2 and TRBJ1-4): GAGVSQSPSNKVTEKGKDVELRCDPISGHTALYWYRQSLGQGLEFLIYFQGNSAPDKSGLPSDRFSAERTGGSVSTLTIQRTQQEDSAVYLCASSLGRGFNEKLFFGSGTQLSVL.

The chain carries TRBV28 and TRBJ1-3; D gene unclear. V gave up 5 bases and J gave up 2 bases, with 13 bases separating them. The length of the CDR3 is 15 residues. The germline CDR1 and CDR2 sequences are MDHEN and SYDVKM. The CDR3 reads CASSPVGGPGNTIYF. CDR3 nucleotides: TGTGCCAGCAGTCCGGTTGGTGGGCCTGGAAACACCATATATTTT.

This clone was seen a handful of times. The chain employs TRBV11-3 and TRBJ2-7; 8 bases line up with TRBD1. CDR1 is SGHNT and CDR2 is YENEEA in the germline V gene. J gave up 7 bases and V 5 bases, and 7 bases lay outside the gene matches. This CDR3 comprises 13 residues. CDR3 coding DNA: TGTGCCAGCAGCACCTGGACAGGGAAGGAGCAGTACTTC. Translating gives CASSTWTGKEQYF.

The rearrangement links TRBV11-2 to TRBJ1-1; tentative D call: TRBD1 (5 bases). CDR1 and CDR2 from the germline V gene are SGHAT and FQNNGV. V was trimmed by 2 bases and J by 1 base, leaving 20 bases between them. CDR3 size: 18 residues. CDR3 in amino acids: CASSLITRQGLPNTEAFF. CDR3 coding DNA: TGTGCCAGCAGCTTAATCACCCGGCAGGGCCTACCGAACACTGAAGCTTTCTTT.

J is TRBJ2-3 and V is TRBV18; 9 bases fit TRBD1. This CDR3 region has 17 residues. V lost 5 bases, J lost 0 bases, and 9 bases stayed unmatched. Germline-derived CDR1 and CDR2 are KGHSH and LQKENI. The CDR3 here is CASSALSGTGSTDTQYF. CDR3 sequence (DNA): TGTGCCAGCTCAGCACTCTCCGGGACAGGGAGCACAGATACGCAGTATTTT. The full variable domain, rest sourced from reference TRBV18 and TRBJ2-3, is NAGVMQNPRHLVRRRGQEARLRCSPMKGHSHVYWYRQLPEEGLKFMVYLQKENIIDESGMPKERFSAEFPKEGPSILRIQQVVRGDSAAYFCASSALSGTGSTDTQYFGPGTRLTVL.

The chain recombines TRBV7-9 with TRBJ2-7, with 7 bases fitting TRBD1. The CDR3 runs 13 residues. CDR1 is SEHNR, CDR2 FQNEAQ, per germline (reference sequence). V shed 2 bases, J shed 6 bases, and the junction held 4 bases outside the gene matches. In DNA form, the CDR3 reads TGTGCCAGCAGCTTATGGACAGGAACCGAGCAGTACTTC. This gives the protein CASSLWTGTEQYF.

V and J are TRBV18 and TRBJ2-5; 10 bases line up with TRBD1. The CDR3 totals 14 residues. V lost 3 bases and J lost 5; bases outside the gene matches: 3. From germline, CDR1 is KGHSH and CDR2 LQKENI. The CDR3 loop is CASSPTGGRETQYF. In DNA form, the CDR3 reads TGTGCCAGCTCACCGACAGGGGGCAGGGAGACCCAGTACTTC.

V and J are TRBV28 and TRBJ2-1; possibly TRBD2 for D (6 bases). V was trimmed by 4 bases and J by 7 bases, leaving 17 bases between them. In germline, CDR1 is MDHEN, CDR2 SYDVKM. This CDR3 contains 15 residues. The CDR3 loop is CASSSTGLLGNEQFF. The CDR3 DNA sequence: TGTGCCAGCAGTTCAACGGGACTGCTCGGGAATGAGCAGTTCTTC.

The chain uses TRBV3-1 (or the pseudogene TRBV3-2) and TRBJ2-5; D is perhaps TRBD2 (7 bases). The CDR3 loop spans 14 amino acids. V was trimmed by 4 bases and J by 4 bases, leaving 13 bases between them. Per the germline V gene, CDR1 is LGHDT and CDR2 is YNNKEL (reference sequence). CDR3 sequence reads: CASSLGGRGETQYF. In nucleotides, the CDR3 is TGTGCCAGCAGCCTCGGGGGGCGAGGAGAGACCCAGTACTTC.

The CDR3, as DNA: TGTGCCAGCAGCGGCGGGGGGGCCGGAATGGAGACCCAGTACTTC. Translating it yields CASSGGGAGMETQYF. The V call is TRBV14, the J call TRBJ2-5; 9 bases are a match to TRBD2. Germline V lookup: CDR1 SGHDN, CDR2 FVKESK. The CDR3 sequence is 15 residues long. Germline trimming cut 5 bases from V and 5 bases from J; bases unmatched to any gene: 9.

This sequence joins TRBV5-8 and TRBJ1-2; TRBD1 matches 7 bases. This CDR3 contains 16 residues. Germline loops: CDR1 SGHTS, CDR2 YDEGEE. The V and J ends lost 3 bases and 0 bases, in that order; junction bases with no gene match: 8. DNA of the CDR3: TGTGCCAGCAGCTATGGAGGCACAGGGGCTAACTATGGCTACACCTTC. Protein: CASSYGGTGANYGYTF. Supplemented by reference TRBV5-8 and TRBJ1-2, the full variable domain reads EAGVTQSPTHLIKTRGQQATLRCSPISGHTSVYWYQQALGLGLQFLLWYDEGEERNRGNFPPRFSGRQFPNYSSELNVNALELEDSALYLCASSYGGTGANYGYTFGSGTRLTVV.